This T cell receptor beta chain is drawn from a study of blood T cell repertoires in COVID-19. Study as a whole: Cohort 3 donors were reported recovered after two negative PCRs, clearance, or symptom resolution. Acute and convalescent COVID-19 samples came from the United States, Italy and Spain.

As for this clone: Other DNA variants within this sample encode the same CDR3.

The assay was immunoSEQ multiplex PCR, and TCRdb's table has in-frame clones only and misses some. The sample comprises under 200,000 clones, less than 80% of which are singletons, and about 20% rests with the top ten. Trimming shortened V by 2 bases and J by 2 bases, and 7 bases separated the two germline ends. From germline, CDR1 is MDHEN and CDR2 SYDVKM. This CDR3 comprises 14 residues. Sequencing input: PBMCs or T cells enriched from blood (not recorded which). The J gene is TRBJ1-5, the V gene TRBV28; D unresolved. The source is a woman between 65 and 79 years old in a cohort exposed to, infected with or recovered from COVID-19 (not recorded which). Written as DNA, the CDR3 is TGTGCCAGCAGTTTAGGGCTGGGCAATCAGCCCCAGCATTTT. It encodes CASSLGLGNQPQHF.